Listed here are 4 T cell receptor beta chains from one sample, sequenced in a study of T cells in Graves' hyperthyroidism and ophthalmopathy. Amplified regions were TCR beta CDR3 sequences from RNA transcripts. With the HTBI primer set, the TCR CDR3 went through a first round of RT-PCR. TCRdb ran MiXCR on the multiplex PCR reads and lists one entry per CDR3 protein. The sample consists of around 350,000 distinct CDR3 sequences, 15% to 18% of them appearing once. Sequences were obtained from blood. These receptor sequences come from a young woman with Graves' hyperthyroidism that later progressed to Graves' ophthalmopathy.

The CDR3 DNA reads TGTGCCAGCAGCGGCGGACTAGCGGGAACGGCGTCCTACGAGCAGTACTTC. Protein product: CASSGGLAGTASYEQYF. The chain employs TRBV2 and TRBJ2-7; 12 nucleotides agree with TRBD2. V was clipped by 6 bases and J by 1 base; unmatched bases: 10. The germline CDR1 and CDR2 sequences are SNHLY and FYNNEI. The CDR3 runs to 17 residues. The complete variable domain, with remaining parts taken from reference TRBV2 and TRBJ2-7, reads EPEVTQTPSHQVTQMGQEVILRCVPISNHLYFYWYRQILGQKVEFLVSFYNNEISEKSEIFDDQFSVERPDGSNFTLKIRSTKLEDSAMYFCASSGGLAGTASYEQYFGPGTRLTVT.

The chain joins TRBV10-2 to TRBJ2-7; 14 bases are a match to TRBD2. Germline V gene sequence: CDR1 WSHSY, CDR2 SAAADI. This CDR3 is built from 16 residues. The J segment lost 4 bases and the V segment lost 7 bases, leaving 9 bases of the junction unmatched. Here the CDR3 reads CASTATSGRAGYEQYF. The CDR3 DNA follows: TGCGCCAGCACTGCGACTAGCGGGAGGGCAGGGTACGAGCAGTACTTC.

In regard to this clonotype: This may arise from a read error, as a much more abundant clone is one base away. No conserved phenylalanine or tryptophan ends this CDR3, so it is likely a read error. The chain links TRBV11-2 to TRBJ2-7; D is perhaps TRBD2 (6 bases). Trimming shortened V by 5 bases and J by 7 bases, and 12 bases separated the two germline ends. The CDR3 totals 12 residues. CDR1 and CDR2 from the germline V gene are SGHAT and FQNNGV. Here the CDR3 reads CASSPGVHEQYL. In nucleotides, the CDR3 is TGTGCCAGCAGCCCGGGGGTACATGAGCAGTACCTC.

This clonotype was counted at least ten times. This sequence joins TRBV6-1 and TRBJ1-1, with unresolved D. The V gene lost 2 bases and the J gene lost 8 bases, with 9 bases spanning the gap. Per the germline V gene, CDR1 is MNHNS and CDR2 is SASEGT. This CDR3 contains 12 residues. CDR3 amino acids: CASSELTEEAFF. For the CDR3, the DNA is TGTGCCAGCAGTGAACTGACGGAGGAAGCTTTCTTT.